This record looks at one T cell receptor (beta chain) sequence and its context. Its matching antigen is unknown. This specimen belongs to a study of STAT5B mutations in CD4+ large granular lymphocyte leukemia. Study outcomes and limitations: Top patient clones used TRBV06 genes more often: 8/27 versus 2/35 in controls. Patient CD4-sorted repertoires stayed more clonal than healthy ones after leukemic-clone removal.

This was a survey-level run. Profiled with immunoSEQ multiplex PCR; TCRdb holds only in-frame clones, not every one. The sample yields approximately 30,000 clones, 85% to 90% seen once. This CDR3 is 16 amino acids long. V gave up 2 bases and J gave up 4 bases, with 14 bases separating them. Germline V lookup: CDR1 SGHVS, CDR2 FQNEAQ. V is TRBV7-8 and J is TRBJ2-2, with D maybe TRBD1 (5 bases). This sequence originates from a human donor in good health. Material for sequencing was CD4+ T cells from blood buffy coats. CDR3 nucleotides: TGTGCCAGCAGCTTATTCCAGGGAATGGGCACCGGGGAGCTGTTTTTT. This codes for CASSLFQGMGTGELFF.